At least ten counts were recorded for the clone carrying this TCR beta chain. The antigen is unknown. CDR1 is SNHLY, CDR2 FYNNEI, per germline. The CDR3 is 14 amino acids. J gave up 0 bases and V 7 bases, and 5 bases lay outside the gene matches. This record belongs to a study of regulatory T cells in long-lasting Graves disease. Findings of the study overall: With a small sample size, accuracy may have been reduced. Persistent disease exhibited a predilection for TRBV28, TRBJ1-2 and TRBJ2-5.

Time point of the sample: persistent/refractory GD, antithyroid drugs over 5 years with positive TRAb. Extracted PBMC RNA gave rise to the TCR library. Sequencing libraries for TCR beta were prepared with iRepertoire HTBI primers and Arm-PCR of CDR3 regions. One entry per CDR3 protein, called by TCRdb with MiXCR from the multiplex PCR reads. Here the sample spans 350,000 to 500,000 distinct CDR3 sequences, roughly a fifth being singletons. The gene calls are TRBV2 and TRBJ2-7, with 8 bases identical to TRBD2. The sample consisted of peripheral blood mononuclear cells (PBMCs), taken when the disease was refractory, from a patient treated with antithyroid drugs. The clonotype comes from a female donor with Graves disease. Written as DNA, the CDR3 is TGTGCCAGCATTGGCGGGAGGACCTCCTACGAGCAGTACTTC. As protein: CASIGGRTSYEQYF.